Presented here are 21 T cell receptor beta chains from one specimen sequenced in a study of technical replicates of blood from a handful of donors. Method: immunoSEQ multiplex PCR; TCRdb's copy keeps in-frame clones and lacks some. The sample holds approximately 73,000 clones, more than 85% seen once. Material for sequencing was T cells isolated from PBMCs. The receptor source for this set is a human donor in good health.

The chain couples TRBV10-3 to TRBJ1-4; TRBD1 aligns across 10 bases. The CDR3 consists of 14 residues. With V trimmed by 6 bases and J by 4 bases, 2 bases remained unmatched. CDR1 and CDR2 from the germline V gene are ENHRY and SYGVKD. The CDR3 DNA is TGTGCCATCAGCCGGGACAGGGGTAATGAAAAACTGTTTTTT. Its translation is CAISRDRGNEKLFF.

The DNA of the CDR3 is TGCAGCACAGGGGGCCCAAAGGAAGCTTTCTTT. Residues: CSTGGPKEAFF. The chain has TRBV29-1 and TRBJ1-1; 9 nucleotides align to TRBD1. The CDR3 length is 11 residues. Germline V gene sequence: CDR1 SQVTM, CDR2 ANQGSEA. Trimming removed 8 bases from V and 8 bases from J; junction bases left unmatched: 6.

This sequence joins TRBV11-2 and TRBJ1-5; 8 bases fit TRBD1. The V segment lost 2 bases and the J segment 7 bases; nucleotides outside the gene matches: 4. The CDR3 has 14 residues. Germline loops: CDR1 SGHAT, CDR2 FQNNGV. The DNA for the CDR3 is TGTGCCAGCAGCTTACAGGGGGCAGAGCAGCCCCAGCATTTT. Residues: CASSLQGAEQPQHF.

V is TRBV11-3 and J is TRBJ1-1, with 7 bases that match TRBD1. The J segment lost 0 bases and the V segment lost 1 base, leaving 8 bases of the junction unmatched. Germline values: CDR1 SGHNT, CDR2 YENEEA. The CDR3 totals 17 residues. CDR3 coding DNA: TGTGCCAGCAGCTTAGGGTTTTTAGGGACAGTGAACACTGAAGCTTTCTTT. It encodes CASSLGFLGTVNTEAFF.

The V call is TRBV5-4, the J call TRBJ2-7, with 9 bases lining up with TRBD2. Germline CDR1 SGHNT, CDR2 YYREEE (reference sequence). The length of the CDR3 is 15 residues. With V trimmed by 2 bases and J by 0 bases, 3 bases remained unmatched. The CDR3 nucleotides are TGTGCCAGCAGCTTTGAGCGGGAGGCCTCCTACGAGCAGTACTTC. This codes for CASSFEREASYEQYF.

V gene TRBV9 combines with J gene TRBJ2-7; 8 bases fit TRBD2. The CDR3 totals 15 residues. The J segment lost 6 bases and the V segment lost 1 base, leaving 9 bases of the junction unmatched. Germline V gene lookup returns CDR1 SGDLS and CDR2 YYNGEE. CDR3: CASSVSGTRTSEQYF. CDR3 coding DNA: TGTGCCAGCAGCGTATCCGGGACTAGAACTAGCGAGCAGTACTTC.

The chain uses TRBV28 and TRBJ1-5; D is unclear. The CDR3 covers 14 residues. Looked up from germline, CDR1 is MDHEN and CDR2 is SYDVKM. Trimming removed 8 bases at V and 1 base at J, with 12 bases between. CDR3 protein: CASSGPQSNQPQHF. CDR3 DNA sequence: TGTGCCAGCTCGGGTCCGCAGAGCAATCAGCCCCAGCATTTT.

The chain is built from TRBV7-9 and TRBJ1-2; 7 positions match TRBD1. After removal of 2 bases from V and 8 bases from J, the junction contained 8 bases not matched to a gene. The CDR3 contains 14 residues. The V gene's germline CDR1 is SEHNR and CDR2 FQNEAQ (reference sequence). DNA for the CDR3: TGTGCCAGCAGCTTAACTGACAGGGCTCCCGGCTACACCTTC. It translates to CASSLTDRAPGYTF. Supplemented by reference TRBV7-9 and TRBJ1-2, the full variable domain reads DTGVSQNPRHKITKRGQNVTFRCDPISEHNRLYWYRQTLGQGPEFLTYFQNEAQLEKSRLLSDRFSAERPKGSFSTLEIQRTEQGDSAMYLCASSLTDRAPGYTFGSGTRLTVV.

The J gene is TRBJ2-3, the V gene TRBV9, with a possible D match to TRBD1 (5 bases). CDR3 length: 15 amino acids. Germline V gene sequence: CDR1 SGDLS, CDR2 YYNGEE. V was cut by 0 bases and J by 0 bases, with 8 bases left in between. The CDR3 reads CASSVGTTSTDTQYF. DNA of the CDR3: TGTGCCAGCAGCGTAGGGACAACAAGCACAGATACGCAGTATTTT. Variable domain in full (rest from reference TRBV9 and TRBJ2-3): DSGVTQTPKHLITATGQRVTLRCSPRSGDLSVYWYQQSLDQGLQFLIQYYNGEERAKGNILERFSAQQFPDLHSELNLSSLELGDSALYFCASSVGTTSTDTQYFGPGTRLTVL.

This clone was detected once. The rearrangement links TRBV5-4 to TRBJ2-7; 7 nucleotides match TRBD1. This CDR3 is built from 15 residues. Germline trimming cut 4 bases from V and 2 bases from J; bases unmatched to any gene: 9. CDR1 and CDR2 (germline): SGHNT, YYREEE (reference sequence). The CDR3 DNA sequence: TGTGCCAGCAGCCCTCAGGGGACAGACCCCTACGAGCAGTACTTC. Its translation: CASSPQGTDPYEQYF.

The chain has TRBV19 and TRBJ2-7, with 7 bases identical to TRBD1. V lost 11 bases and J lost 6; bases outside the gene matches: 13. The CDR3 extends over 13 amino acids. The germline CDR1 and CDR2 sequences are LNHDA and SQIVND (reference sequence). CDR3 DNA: TGTGCCTGCGCGACAGGGCGTTCGGGCGAGCAGTACTTC. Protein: CACATGRSGEQYF.

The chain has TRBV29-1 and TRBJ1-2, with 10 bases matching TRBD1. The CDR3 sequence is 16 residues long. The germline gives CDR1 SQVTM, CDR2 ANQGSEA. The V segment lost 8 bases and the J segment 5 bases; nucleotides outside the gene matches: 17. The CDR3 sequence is CSFWGSDRGRGYGYTF. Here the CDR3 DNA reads TGCAGCTTCTGGGGATCAGACAGGGGGCGAGGGTATGGCTACACCTTC.

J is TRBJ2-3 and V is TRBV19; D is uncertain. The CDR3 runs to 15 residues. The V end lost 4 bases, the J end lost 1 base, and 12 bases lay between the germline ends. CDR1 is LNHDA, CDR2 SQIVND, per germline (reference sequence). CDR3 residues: CASSKRLLRTDTQYF. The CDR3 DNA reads TGTGCCAGTAGTAAAAGACTCCTGCGCACAGATACGCAGTATTTT.

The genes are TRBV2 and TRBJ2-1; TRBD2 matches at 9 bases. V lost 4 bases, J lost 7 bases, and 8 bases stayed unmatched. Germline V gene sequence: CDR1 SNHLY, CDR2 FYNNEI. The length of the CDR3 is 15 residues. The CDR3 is CASSVNSGSINEQFF. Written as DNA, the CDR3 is TGTGCCAGCAGTGTGAATAGCGGGAGTATAAATGAGCAGTTCTTC. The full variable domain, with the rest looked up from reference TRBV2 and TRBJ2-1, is EPEVTQTPSHQVTQMGQEVILRCVPISNHLYFYWYRQILGQKVEFLVSFYNNEISEKSEIFDDQFSVERPDGSNFTLKIRSTKLEDSAMYFCASSVNSGSINEQFFGPGTRLTVL.

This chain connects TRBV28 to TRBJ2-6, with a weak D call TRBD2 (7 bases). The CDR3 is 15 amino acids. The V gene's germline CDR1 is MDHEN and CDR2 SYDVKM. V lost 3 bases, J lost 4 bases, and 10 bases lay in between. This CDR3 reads CASSFRGAGANVLTF. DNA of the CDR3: TGTGCCAGCAGTTTTCGGGGGGCAGGGGCCAACGTCCTGACTTTC.

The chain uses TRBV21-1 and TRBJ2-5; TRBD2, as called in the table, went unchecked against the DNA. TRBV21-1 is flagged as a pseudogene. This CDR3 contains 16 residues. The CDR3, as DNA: TGTGCCAGCAGCAAAGTTGGGTGCGGACTAGAAGAGACCCAGTACTTC. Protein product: CASSKVGCGLEETQYF.

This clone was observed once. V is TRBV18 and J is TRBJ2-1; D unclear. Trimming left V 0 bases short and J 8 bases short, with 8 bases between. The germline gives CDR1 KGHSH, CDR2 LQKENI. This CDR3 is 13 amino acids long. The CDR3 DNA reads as TGTGCCAGCTCACCACCGGAAGGAGATGAGCAGTTCTTC. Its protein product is CASSPPEGDEQFF. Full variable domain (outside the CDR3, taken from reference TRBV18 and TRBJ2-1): NAGVMQNPRHLVRRRGQEARLRCSPMKGHSHVYWYRQLPEEGLKFMVYLQKENIIDESGMPKERFSAEFPKEGPSILRIQQVVRGDSAAYFCASSPPEGDEQFFGPGTRLTVL.

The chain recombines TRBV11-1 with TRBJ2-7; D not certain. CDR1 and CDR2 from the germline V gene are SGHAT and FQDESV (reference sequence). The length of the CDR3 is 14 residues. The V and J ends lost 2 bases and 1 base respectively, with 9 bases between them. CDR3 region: CASSLTPLSYEQYF. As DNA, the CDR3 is TGTGCCAGCAGCTTAACTCCCCTATCCTACGAGCAGTACTTC.

The CDR3 coding sequence is TGTGCCAGCAGCGTAGGTTCAGACTATGGCTACACCTTC. It codes for CASSVGSDYGYTF. The chain combines TRBV9 with TRBJ1-2, with D hard to call. The CDR3 extends over 13 amino acids. V gave up 0 bases and J gave up 3 bases, with 6 bases separating them. CDR1 and CDR2 from the germline V gene are SGDLS and YYNGEE.

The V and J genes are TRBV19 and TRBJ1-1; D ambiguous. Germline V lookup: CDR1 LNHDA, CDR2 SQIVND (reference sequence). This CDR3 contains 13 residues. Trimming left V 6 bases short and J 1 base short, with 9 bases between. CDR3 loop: CASSTVSNTEAFF. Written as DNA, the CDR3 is TGTGCCAGTAGCACAGTGTCGAACACTGAAGCTTTCTTT.

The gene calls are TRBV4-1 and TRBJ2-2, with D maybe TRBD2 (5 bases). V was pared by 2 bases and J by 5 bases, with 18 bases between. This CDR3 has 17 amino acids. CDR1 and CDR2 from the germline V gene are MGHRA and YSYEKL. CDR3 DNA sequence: TGCGCCAGCAGCCAAATGGACTTTGGGTTTATTACCGGGGAGCTGTTTTTT. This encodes CASSQMDFGFITGELFF.